The rows below give T cell receptor beta chains drawn from one sample of a study of response to subunit inactivated influenza vaccine. A single record per CDR3 protein comes from TCRdb applying MiXCR to the RT-PCR reads. The sample lists about 150,000 distinct CDR3 sequences, around 11% occurring once. The sequencing here drew on CD8+ T cells sorted from PBMCs, taken around 25 months after vaccination. These receptors originate from a man between 45 and 75 years old who received an inactivated influenza vaccine. Both conserved end residues are part of each CDR3. A D gene is named only where the DNA matches it firmly. Clone size is given for some rows only: seen once, a few or many times, or a class if the clone is expanded.

V	J	size	D	DNA	CDR3
TRBV11-1	TRBJ2-3	NA	TRBD2	TGTGCCAGCAGCACTCAACTCGGACTAGCAGAGAGGGGAGATACGCAGTATTTT	CASSTQLGLAERGDTQYF
TRBV11-2	TRBJ2-2	many	TRBD2	TGTGCCAGCAGTTACCCCGGGGGCGGGGGGACTACCGGGGAGCTGTTTTTT	CASSYPGGGGTTGELFF
TRBV28	TRBJ1-1	few	NA	TGTGCCAGCAGTTTATTTACAGAGAACACTGAAGCTTTCTTT	CASSLFTENTEAFF
TRBV20-1	TRBJ2-1	NA	TRBD2	TGCAGTGCTCGGGGACTAGCGGCCTATTACAATGAGCAGTTCTTC	CSARGLAAYYNEQFF
TRBV11-2	TRBJ1-6	NA	NA	TGTGCCAGCAGCTTGCCTAGTTCACCCCTCCACTTT	CASSLPSSPLHF
TRBV6-1	TRBJ1-5	NA	NA	TGTGCCAGCAGTGAAGGGTGGAGCAATCAGCCCCAGCATTTT	CASSEGWSNQPQHF
TRBV4-2	TRBJ2-7	NA	NA	TGTGCCAGCAGCCCCGGGCCCCCCAGCGGCGAGCAGTACTTC	CASSPGPPSGEQYF
TRBV19	TRBJ1-1	NA	TRBD1	TGTGCCAGTAGTCCGAATACAGGGGCTGAAGCTTTCTTT	CASSPNTGAEAFF
TRBV2	TRBJ1-1	few	NA	TGTGCCAGCCCGCGGGGGGGGCGAGGAGACACTGAAGCTTTCTTT	CASPRGGRGDTEAFF
TRBV6-2/TRBV6-3	TRBJ2-1	NA	TRBD2	TGTGCCAGCAGTTACTTGGCGGGAGCGTCCTACAATGAGCAGTTCTTC	CASSYLAGASYNEQFF
TRBV5-1	TRBJ2-1	few	TRBD2	TGCGCCAGCAGCTTGGCTGGGACTAGCAGCGCCATGATCAGTTTTGAGCAGTTCTTC	CASSLAGTSSAMISFEQFF
TRBV7-9	TRBJ1-1	many	NA	TGTGCCAGCAGCTTAAGCGGAACGGCTGAAGCTTTCTTT	CASSLSGTAEAFF
TRBV20-1	TRBJ2-4	many	TRBD2	TGCAGTGCGGAGACTAGCGGGAGAGGGGACATTCAGTACTTC	CSAETSGRGDIQYF
TRBV5-6	TRBJ2-1	few	TRBD1	TGTGCCAGCAGCGTGGACAGGGGTAATGAGCAGTTCTTC	CASSVDRGNEQFF
TRBV28	TRBJ2-6	few	NA	TGTGCCAGCAGTTCACTCTTCCGGGACACCATCTCTGGGGCCAACGTCCTGACTTTC	CASSSLFRDTISGANVLTF
TRBV11-1	TRBJ1-1	many	NA	TGTGCCAGCAGCTTATACTCTCGTGAAGCTTTCTTT	CASSLYSREAFF
TRBV28	TRBJ2-7	NA	TRBD1	TGTGCCAGCAGTCGCTTGACAGGGTCCGAGCAGTACTTC	CASSRLTGSEQYF
TRBV10-3	TRBJ2-2	NA	TRBD1	TGTGCCATCAGTGAGCCCCGGACAGGGAACACCGGGGAGCTGTTTTTT	CAISEPRTGNTGELFF
TRBV5-1	TRBJ1-2	many	NA	TGCGCCAGCAGCTTGGCCGGAAGGGAAGGTTTAGGAGGCTACACCTTC	CASSLAGREGLGGYTF
TRBV29-1	TRBJ2-1	many	NA	TGCAGCGTTGATTTGGGGCTAGATGAGCAGTTCTTC	CSVDLGLDEQFF
TRBV12-3/TRBV12-4	TRBJ2-2	few	NA	TGTGCCAGCAGTTTAGCGGCCAGGGGAACCGGCGGGGAGCTGTTTTTT	CASSLAARGTGGELFF
TRBV4-3	TRBJ2-1	many	TRBD1	TGCGCCAGCAGCCAAGAACCCGGACAGGGGGCCTACAATGAGCAGTTCTTC	CASSQEPGQGAYNEQFF
TRBV6-5	TRBJ2-1	many	NA	TGTGCCAGCAGTTACTTGACAGCAGACAATGAGCAGTTCTTC	CASSYLTADNEQFF
TRBV6-2/TRBV6-3	TRBJ2-7	NA	TRBD1	TGTGCCAGCAGTTACGAGGACAGGCCTTCCTACGAGCAGTACTTC	CASSYEDRPSYEQYF